This TCR beta chain was sequenced for a study of T-cell memory formation after mild COVID-19. Study-wide results and caveats: That cross-reactive memory joined was suggested by some responding clones appearing in pre-infection memory.

MiXCR, applied by TCRdb to the 5' RACE reads, yields one record per CDR3 protein. Of roughly 400,000 distinct CDR3 sequences listed, roughly 15% are singletons. This CDR3 spans 14 amino acids. The germline V gene encodes CDR1 SNHLY and CDR2 FYNNEI. Trimming took 3 bases from V and 5 from J, leaving 10 bases between them. On this clonotype: The antigen is undetermined.

The sequence was collected from a man between 18 and 29 years old who had mild COVID-19 (a few samples of this study predate the infection). Cell type and time point are not known. Sequenced material: PBMCs or a T cell subset sorted from them (not recorded which). The chain has TRBV2 and TRBJ2-2, with no clear D. DNA of the CDR3: TGTGCCAGCAGTGAGGGCCCCCTAACCGGGGAGCTGTTTTTT. This codes for CASSEGPLTGELFF.